Listed here are 31 T cell receptor beta chains from one sample, sequenced in a study of blood T cell repertoires in COVID-19. The assay was immunoSEQ multiplex PCR, and TCRdb's table has in-frame clones only and misses some. The table shows approximately 150,000 clones, with 84% occurring only once. Sample: peripheral blood. These receptors were collected from an elderly woman with acute or convalescent COVID-19.

The chain has TRBV7-2 and TRBJ2-1, with 12 bases lining up with TRBD2. CDR1 is SGHTA and CDR2 is FQGNSA in the germline V gene. CDR3 length: 16 residues. The J segment lost 0 bases and the V segment lost 4 bases, leaving 1 base of the junction unmatched. The CDR3 DNA sequence: TGTGCCAGCAGCTGGGGACTAGCGGGCTCCTACAATGAGCAGTTCTTC. Protein sequence: CASSWGLAGSYNEQFF.

The chain is built from TRBV7-9 and TRBJ2-5, with a tentative D call TRBD2 (6 bases). Per germline, CDR1 SEHNR and CDR2 FQNEAQ (reference sequence). This CDR3 comprises 15 residues. Between the trimmed V and J ends, which lost 1 base and 2 bases, there was a span of 11 bases. CDR3 DNA sequence: TGTGCCAGCAGCTTAGGGCGGGACTCACAAGAGACCCAGTACTTC. Protein: CASSLGRDSQETQYF.

This sequence joins TRBV29-1 and TRBJ1-2; 7 positions match TRBD1. This CDR3 is 13 amino acids long. Per the germline V gene, CDR1 is SQVTM and CDR2 is ANQGSEA. V lost 6 bases, J lost 7 bases, and 11 bases stayed unmatched. The DNA of the CDR3 is TGCAGCGTCGGAGTTGACAGGGCCGGTGGCTACACCTTC. Protein product: CSVGVDRAGGYTF.

The V call is TRBV5-5, the J call TRBJ1-1, with D perhaps TRBD1 (5 bases). V lost 4 bases to trimming and J lost 0 bases, with 16 bases between them. The CDR3 runs 16 residues. Germline V lookup: CDR1 SGHKS, CDR2 YYEKEE (reference sequence). CDR3 amino acids: CASSQSRESMNTEAFF. DNA for the CDR3: TGTGCCAGCAGCCAAAGCAGGGAAAGCATGAACACTGAAGCTTTCTTT. Looking up the rest from reference TRBV5-5 and TRBJ1-1 gives the full variable domain: DAGVTQSPTHLIKTRGQQVTLRCSPISGHKSVSWYQQVLGQGPQFIFQYYEKEERGRGNFPDRFSARQFPNYSSELNVNALLLGDSALYLCASSQSRESMNTEAFFGQGTRLTVV.

This clone was recorded once. The chain employs TRBV6-2 or TRBV6-3 and TRBJ2-1; 13 bases align to TRBD2. Unmatched junction bases numbered 18, after V lost 4 bases and J lost 6 bases. The length of the CDR3 is 20 residues. Germline CDR1 reads MNHEY; CDR2 reads SVGEGT. CDR3 loop: CASSSLRGTSGVLGPNEQFF. DNA for the CDR3: TGTGCCAGCAGTTCCTTAAGGGGGACTAGCGGGGTCTTAGGGCCCAATGAGCAGTTCTTC.

The chain has TRBV27 and TRBJ2-2; D might be TRBD2 (6 bases). V lost 3 bases and J 5 bases, leaving 22 bases between the germline ends. The CDR3 runs 18 residues. Germline assignment: CDR1 MNHEY and CDR2 SMNVEV (reference sequence). The CDR3, as DNA: TGTGCCAGCAGTTTCCTCCGGGACTCCGAGCCGGGTACCGGGGAGCTGTTTTTT. This gives the protein CASSFLRDSEPGTGELFF.

This rearrangement joins TRBV27 to TRBJ2-7; D is uncertain. The V gene lost 3 bases and the J gene lost 1 base, with 7 bases spanning the gap. Germline V CDR1 and CDR2: MNHEY, SMNVEV (reference sequence). This CDR3 has 13 amino acids. The CDR3 bases are TGTGCCAGCAGTTTGGGCCTATCCTACGAGCAGTACTTC. This translates into CASSLGLSYEQYF.

This chain connects TRBV18 to TRBJ2-5, with 8 nucleotides matching TRBD2. In germline, CDR1 is KGHSH, CDR2 LQKENI. J lost 3 bases, V lost 2 bases, and 5 bases had no gene match. The length of the CDR3 is 15 residues. The CDR3 sequence: CASSPVRGGKETQYF. In DNA form, the CDR3 reads TGTGCCAGCTCACCAGTCCGGGGGGGCAAAGAGACCCAGTACTTC.

The chain couples TRBV15 to TRBJ1-2; D is uncertain. The V gene lost 0 bases and the J gene lost 4 bases, with 6 bases spanning the gap. The V gene's germline CDR1 is LNHNV and CDR2 YYDKDF (reference sequence). This CDR3 comprises 13 residues. The CDR3 protein is CATSRDRIYGYTF. CDR3 nucleotide sequence: TGTGCCACCAGCAGAGATCGTATCTATGGCTACACCTTC.

The chain is built from TRBV6-1 and TRBJ2-3, with 14 positions matching TRBD2. CDR3 length equals 20 residues. The J segment lost 2 bases and the V segment lost 2 bases, leaving 12 bases of the junction unmatched. The germline CDR1 and CDR2 sequences are MNHNS and SASEGT. CDR3 amino acids: CASSERRGRTSGGHTDTQYF. In DNA, the CDR3 is TGTGCCAGCAGTGAAAGGAGGGGCCGGACTAGCGGGGGGCACACAGATACGCAGTATTTT.

In its sample, this clone was seen a few times. The chain is built from TRBV5-4 and TRBJ1-1, with a tentative D call TRBD1 (5 bases). Looked up from germline, CDR1 is SGHNT and CDR2 is YYREEE (reference sequence). The V gene lost 4 bases and the J gene lost 1 base, with 11 bases spanning the gap. The CDR3 is made up of 14 amino acids. The CDR3: CASSAPRGNTEAFF. The CDR3 region has the DNA TGTGCCAGCAGCGCACCAAGGGGGAACACTGAAGCTTTCTTT.

The V call is TRBV5-6, the J call TRBJ1-2; TRBD1 agrees at 8 bases. Trimming cost V 1 base and J 3 bases; bases outside gene matches: 8. This CDR3 region has 16 residues. Germline V gene lookup returns CDR1 SGHDT and CDR2 YYEEEE. The CDR3 loop is CASSLFRQGKDYGYTF. CDR3 nucleotides: TGTGCCAGCAGCTTGTTCCGACAGGGGAAGGACTATGGCTACACCTTC.

The chain uses TRBV2 and TRBJ1-4; 9 positions match TRBD1. Germline CDR1 and CDR2: SNHLY and FYNNEI. V shed 6 bases and J 7 bases; nucleotides not matched to a gene: 6. This CDR3 has 14 amino acids. CDR3 loop: CASRRTGEGEKLFF. The CDR3 DNA reads as TGTGCCAGCAGGAGGACAGGGGAGGGTGAAAAACTGTTTTTT.

The gene calls are TRBV7-9 and TRBJ1-1; D gene uncertain. Trimming stripped 1 base from V and 2 bases from J, with 5 bases between. Germline loops: CDR1 SEHNR, CDR2 FQNEAQ (reference sequence). The CDR3 is made up of 13 amino acids. This CDR3 reads CASSLVVNTEAFF. The CDR3 coding sequence is TGTGCCAGCAGCTTAGTCGTAAACACTGAAGCTTTCTTT.

A few counts support this clone. This chain links TRBV4-3 with TRBJ1-2; 8 bases map to TRBD1. This CDR3 is 14 amino acids long. CDR1 LGHNA and CDR2 YSLEER come from the germline V gene. Losses at the gene ends were 4 bases for V and 4 bases for J; bases not matched to a gene: 5. For the CDR3, the DNA is TGCGCCAGCAGCCTGACAGGGGCTGGCTATGGCTACACCTTC. As protein: CASSLTGAGYGYTF.

The chain employs TRBV11-2 and TRBJ2-7; TRBD1 matches 8 bases. Losses at the gene ends were 5 bases for V and 6 bases for J; bases not matched to a gene: 9. The CDR3 is 14 residues long. The germline V gene encodes CDR1 SGHAT and CDR2 FQNNGV. CDR3 nucleotide sequence: TGTGCCAGCAGCCTCCGGACAGGGTCGTTCGAGCAGTACTTC. This gives the protein CASSLRTGSFEQYF.

The chain recombines TRBV6-5 with TRBJ2-5; 7 bases match TRBD2. Germline CDR1 is MNHEY and CDR2 is SVGAGI. V shed 4 bases and J 7 bases; nucleotides not matched to a gene: 9. This CDR3 is 14 amino acids long. CDR3 residues: CASSSRGGGRTQYF. The CDR3 DNA sequence: TGTGCCAGCAGTTCCCGCGGGGGAGGGAGGACCCAGTACTTC.

This clone has just a few counts. The gene calls are TRBV10-2 and TRBJ2-3; D is perhaps TRBD2 (6 bases). The CDR3 is made up of 14 amino acids. The V end was cut by 2 bases, the J end by 4 bases, with 10 bases between. Germline CDR1 reads WSHSY; CDR2 reads SAAADI. As DNA, the CDR3 is TGCGCCAGCAGTGAGGGGGAGGCAGCAGATACGCAGTATTTT. Encoded protein: CASSEGEAADTQYF.

The V and J genes are TRBV7-6 and TRBJ2-2; perhaps TRBD2 as D (5 bases). Germline values: CDR1 SGHVS, CDR2 FNYEAQ. Trimming pared 0 bases from V and 3 bases from J, leaving 11 bases between. The CDR3 runs to 16 residues. The CDR3 loop reads CASSLAGLADTGELFF. In nucleotides, the CDR3 is TGTGCCAGCAGCTTAGCTGGACTTGCCGACACCGGGGAGCTGTTTTTT. The variable domain in full, completed from reference TRBV7-6 and TRBJ2-2, reads GAGVSQSPRYKVTKRGQDVALRCDPISGHVSLYWYRQALGQGPEFLTYFNYEAQQDKSGLPNDRFSAERPEGSISTLTIQRTEQRDSAMYRCASSLAGLADTGELFFGEGSRLTVL.

The CDR3 nucleotides read TGCGCCAGCAGCCTCGAGGGTGGGGAGTCCGAGCAGTACTTC. Amino acid sequence: CASSLEGGESEQYF. The chain is built from TRBV4-3 and TRBJ2-7; D possibly corresponds to TRBD2 (5 bases). Germline CDR1 LGHNA, CDR2 YSLEER. The CDR3 totals 14 residues. Trimming left V 4 bases short and J 6 bases short, with 16 bases between.

V usage is TRBV4-3 and J usage is TRBJ2-3, with a tentative D call TRBD2 (7 bases). The CDR3 sequence is 17 residues long. Trimming stripped 0 bases from V and 4 bases from J, with 17 bases between. Germline V gene sequence: CDR1 LGHNA, CDR2 YSLEER. The CDR3 nucleotides are TGCGCCAGCAGCCAAGATTGGACCGGGGGGCTTGCAGATACGCAGTATTTT. Its translation is CASSQDWTGGLADTQYF.

J is TRBJ2-7 and V is TRBV10-1; TRBD1 matches at 10 bases. This CDR3 spans 15 amino acids. The germline V gene has CDR1 WNHNN and CDR2 SYGVQD (reference sequence). Germline trimming cut 3 bases from V and 4 bases from J; bases unmatched to any gene: 6. The CDR3 DNA sequence: TGCGCCAGCAGTGACAAGACAGGGGGCGGTTACGAGCAGTACTTC. This translates into CASSDKTGGGYEQYF.

The chain carries TRBV11-2 and TRBJ2-7, with 12 bases lining up with TRBD1. Germline V gene data show CDR1 as SGHAT and CDR2 as FQNNGV. The CDR3 sequence is 16 residues long. V shed 7 bases and J 7 bases; nucleotides not matched to a gene: 14. The CDR3 DNA is TGTGCCAGCAACATCGTTCGGGGACAGGGGGCGGGTGAGCAGTACTTC. Its translation is CASNIVRGQGAGEQYF.

In its sample, this clone was seen once. V gene TRBV18 combines with J gene TRBJ2-3; 7 nucleotides agree with TRBD1. In germline, CDR1 is KGHSH, CDR2 LQKENI. V was clipped by 3 bases and J by 9 bases; unmatched bases: 3. This CDR3 spans 12 amino acids. CDR3 in DNA: TGTGCCAGCTCACCTGGACAGGCCACGCAGTATTTT. Translation: CASSPGQATQYF.

This chain uses TRBV9 with TRBJ1-3, with D tentatively TRBD1 (6 bases). The CDR3 has 14 residues. CDR1 is SGDLS and CDR2 is YYNGEE in the germline V gene. V lost 3 bases and J lost 2, with 9 bases in between. The CDR3 spells CASSDAGAGNTIYF. The CDR3 DNA sequence: TGTGCCAGCAGCGATGCAGGGGCTGGAAACACCATATATTTT. Full variable domain (missing parts from reference TRBV9 and TRBJ1-3): DSGVTQTPKHLITATGQRVTLRCSPRSGDLSVYWYQQSLDQGLQFLIQYYNGEERAKGNILERFSAQQFPDLHSELNLSSLELGDSALYFCASSDAGAGNTIYFGEGSWLTVV.

This clone was recorded once. The rearrangement links TRBV12-5 to TRBJ2-5; D gene ambiguous. CDR3 length: 13 residues. The V gene lost 7 bases and the J gene lost 3 bases, with 12 bases spanning the gap. Germline-derived CDR1 and CDR2 are LGHNT and FRNRAP. The CDR3 loop is CASAETAEETQYF. The CDR3 region has the DNA TGTGCTAGTGCCGAAACGGCGGAAGAGACCCAGTACTTC.

The chain has TRBV10-2 and TRBJ2-7; D is unresolved. Trimming shortened V by 7 bases and J by 3 bases, and 10 bases separated the two germline ends. Germline CDR1 reads WSHSY; CDR2 reads SAAADI. This CDR3 has 12 residues. CDR3 coding DNA: TGCGCCAGCAACGGCGGTGGCTACGAGCAGTACTTC. Translation gives CASNGGGYEQYF.

This chain uses TRBV6-1 with TRBJ1-1; no clear D. Trimming cost V 0 bases and J 1 base, with 12 bases left between them. The CDR3 runs to 16 residues. Germline loops: CDR1 MNHNS, CDR2 SASEGT. CDR3 coding DNA: TGTGCCAGCAGTGAAGCGTTCGGGGTCCCGAACACTGAAGCTTTCTTT. Translated, it gives CASSEAFGVPNTEAFF.

The chain carries TRBV9 and TRBJ1-1; D not certain. CDR1 SGDLS and CDR2 YYNGEE come from the germline V gene. This CDR3 contains 15 residues. V lost 4 bases and J 0 bases, leaving 13 bases between the germline ends. The CDR3 sequence is CASSLSPSLNTEAFF. In DNA form, the CDR3 reads TGTGCCAGCAGCCTTAGCCCGTCCTTGAACACTGAAGCTTTCTTT.

The chain has TRBV15 and TRBJ1-4, with 9 bases that match TRBD1. Germline V lookup: CDR1 LNHNV, CDR2 YYDKDF (reference sequence). V gave up 5 bases and J gave up 6 bases; unmatched junction bases: 7. The CDR3 covers 15 residues. CDR3 sequence: CATSERTGAYEKLFF. The CDR3 nucleotides are TGTGCCACCAGCGAACGGACAGGGGCATATGAAAAACTGTTTTTT.

The genes are TRBV27 and TRBJ2-1; TRBD2 might be the D (6 bases). The germline V and J ends were trimmed by 7 bases and 0 bases, with 10 bases remaining between them. Germline CDR1 is MNHEY and CDR2 is SMNVEV (reference sequence). CDR3 length: 14 amino acids. CDR3 sequence: CASTKTSSYNEQFF. The CDR3 DNA is TGTGCCAGCACAAAGACTAGCTCCTACAATGAGCAGTTCTTC.